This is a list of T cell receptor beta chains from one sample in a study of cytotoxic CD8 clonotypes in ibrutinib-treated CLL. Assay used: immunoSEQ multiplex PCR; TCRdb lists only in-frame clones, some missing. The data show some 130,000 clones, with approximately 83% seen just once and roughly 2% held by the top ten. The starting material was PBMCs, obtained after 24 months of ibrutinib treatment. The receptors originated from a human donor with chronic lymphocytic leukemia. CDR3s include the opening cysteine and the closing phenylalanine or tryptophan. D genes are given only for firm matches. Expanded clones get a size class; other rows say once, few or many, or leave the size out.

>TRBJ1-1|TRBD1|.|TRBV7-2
CASSFPTAGGSTEAFF
TGTGCCAGCAGCTTCCCTACGGCAGGGGGCAGCACTGAAGCTTTCTTT
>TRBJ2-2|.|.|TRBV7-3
CASSFPTGELFF
TGTGCCAGCAGCTTCCCAACCGGGGAGCTGTTTTTT
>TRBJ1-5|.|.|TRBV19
CASSIGGGQPQHF
TGTGCCAGTAGTATAGGCGGAGGTCAGCCCCAGCATTTT
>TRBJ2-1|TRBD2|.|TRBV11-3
CASSFRLGLAGEGYNEQFF
TGTGCCAGCAGCTTCCGACTGGGGCTAGCGGGAGAGGGGTACAATGAGCAGTTCTTC
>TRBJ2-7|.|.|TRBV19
CASSIAARSGDEQYF
TGTGCCAGTAGTATAGCAGCAAGATCCGGAGACGAGCAGTACTTC
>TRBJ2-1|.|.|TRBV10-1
CASSDQGRNGKNEQFF
TGCGCCAGCAGTGACCAGGGACGCAACGGGAAAAATGAGCAGTTCTTC
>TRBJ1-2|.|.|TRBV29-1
CSAATGSDYGYTF
TGCAGCGCGGCTACGGGGAGCGACTATGGCTACACCTTC
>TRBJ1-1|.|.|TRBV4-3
CASSQETGRNTEAFF
TGCGCCAGCAGCCAAGAAACAGGGAGAAACACTGAAGCTTTCTTT
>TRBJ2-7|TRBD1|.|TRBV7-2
CASSLPYRTGISYEQYF
TGTGCCAGCAGCTTACCCTACCGGACAGGGATCTCCTACGAGCAGTACTTC
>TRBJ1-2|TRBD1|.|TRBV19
CASTRRDREANYGYTF
TGTGCCAGTACCCGCCGGGACAGGGAGGCGAACTATGGCTACACCTTC
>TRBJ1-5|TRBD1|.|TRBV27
CASSLRGQIHNQPQHF
TGTGCCAGCAGTTTGAGGGGACAGATCCACAATCAGCCCCAGCATTTT
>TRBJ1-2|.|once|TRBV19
CASRPLGTIYGYTF
TGTGCCAGTAGACCCCTCGGGACGATCTATGGCTACACCTTC
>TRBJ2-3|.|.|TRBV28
CASRNPADTQYF
TGTGCCAGCAGAAACCCGGCAGATACGCAGTATTTT
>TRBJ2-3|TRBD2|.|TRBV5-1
CASSLGLAGGSFSTDTQYF
TGCGCCAGCAGCTTGGGACTAGCGGGAGGGAGTTTTAGCACAGATACGCAGTATTTT
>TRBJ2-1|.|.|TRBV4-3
CASSQEVVVQQFF
TGCGCCAGCAGCCAAGAAGTGGTGGTCCAGCAGTTCTTC
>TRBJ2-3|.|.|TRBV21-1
CASSKSVSTDTQYF
TGTGCCAGCAGCAAAAGCGTAAGCACAGATACGCAGTATTTT
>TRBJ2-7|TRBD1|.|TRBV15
CATSRDRGPSEQYF
TGTGCCACCAGCAGAGACAGGGGGCCAAGCGAGCAGTACTTC
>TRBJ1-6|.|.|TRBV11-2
CASSLELAPLHF
TGTGCCAGCAGCTTAGAACTGGCACCCCTCCACTTT
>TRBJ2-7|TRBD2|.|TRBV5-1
CASSLETSGVYEQYF
TGCGCCAGCAGCTTGGAGACTAGCGGGGTCTACGAGCAGTACTTC
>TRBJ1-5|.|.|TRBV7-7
CASSRGVNQPQHF
TGTGCCAGCAGCCGGGGGGTGAATCAGCCCCAGCATTTT
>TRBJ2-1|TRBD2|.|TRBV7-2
CASSPSAGGPEQFF
TGTGCCAGCAGCCCCTCCGCGGGGGGGCCTGAGCAGTTCTTC
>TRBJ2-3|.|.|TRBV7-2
CASRLGGSTDTQYF
TGTGCCAGCAGGTTGGGGGGTAGCACAGATACGCAGTATTTT
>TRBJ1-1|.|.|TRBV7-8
CASSVRGGQGAFF
TGTGCCAGCAGCGTCCGGGGGGGGCAAGGAGCTTTCTTT
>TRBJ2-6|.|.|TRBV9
CASSLRPGSRSGANVLTF
TGTGCCAGCAGCTTACGCCCCGGATCACGCTCTGGGGCCAACGTCCTGACTTTC
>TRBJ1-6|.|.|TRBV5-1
CASSFSGDNSPLHF
TGCGCCAGCAGCTTTTCAGGGGATAATTCACCCCTCCACTTT
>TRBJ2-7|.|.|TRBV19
CASSIETGFSYEQYF
TGTGCCAGTAGTATAGAAACAGGGTTCTCCTACGAGCAGTACTTC
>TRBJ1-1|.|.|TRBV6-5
CASRPDDGGAFF
TGTGCCAGCAGGCCGGACGACGGGGGGGCTTTCTTT
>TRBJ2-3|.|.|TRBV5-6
CASSLGARGETDTQYF
TGTGCCAGCAGCTTGGGCGCCAGGGGGGAGACAGATACGCAGTATTTT
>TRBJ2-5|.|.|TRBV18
CASSPRDSQETQYF
TGTGCCAGCTCACCACGGGACTCCCAAGAGACCCAGTACTTC
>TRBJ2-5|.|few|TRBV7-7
CASSSLGVTQYF
TGTGCCAGCAGCTCCCTGGGCGTGACCCAGTACTTC
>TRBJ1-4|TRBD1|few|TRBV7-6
CASSYRRKDRDRGVGGRFF
TGTGCCAGCAGCTATCGTAGAAAGGACCGGGACAGGGGGGTTGGTGGTCGTTTTTTT
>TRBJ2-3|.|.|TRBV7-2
CASSFGPSSTDTQYF
TGTGCCAGCAGCTTCGGCCCTTCTTCCACAGATACGCAGTATTTT
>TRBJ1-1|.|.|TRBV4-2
CASSPKEGGNTEAFF
TGTGCCAGCAGCCCGAAAGAGGGCGGGAACACTGAAGCTTTCTTT
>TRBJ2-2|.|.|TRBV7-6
CASSRQDTGELFF
TGTGCCAGCAGTCGACAAGACACCGGGGAGCTGTTTTTT
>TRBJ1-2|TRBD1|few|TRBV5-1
CASSRDRVDYGYTF
TGCGCCAGCAGCCGGGACAGGGTCGACTATGGCTACACCTTC
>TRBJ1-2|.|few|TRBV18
CASEPDGRANYGYTF
TGTGCCAGCGAGCCGGACGGAAGGGCTAACTATGGCTACACCTTC
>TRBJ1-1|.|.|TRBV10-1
CASSEPQQILNTEAFF
TGCGCCAGCAGTGAGCCCCAACAAATCCTGAACACTGAAGCTTTCTTT
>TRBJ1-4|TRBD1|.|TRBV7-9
CASSRGNRGREKLFF
TGTGCCAGCAGCCGAGGGAACAGGGGCCGTGAAAAACTGTTTTTT
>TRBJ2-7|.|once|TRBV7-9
CASSLDQGGLAGYEQYF
TGTGCCAGCAGCTTAGACCAGGGGGGACTCGCGGGCTACGAGCAGTACTTC
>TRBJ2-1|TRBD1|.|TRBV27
CASSSDRGEYNEQFF
TGTGCCAGCAGCTCCGACAGGGGGGAGTACAATGAGCAGTTCTTC
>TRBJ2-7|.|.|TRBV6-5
CASKLAARTYEQYF
TGTGCCAGCAAGTTGGCCGCTAGAACCTACGAGCAGTACTTC
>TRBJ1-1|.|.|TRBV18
CASSLQVNTEAFF
TGTGCCAGCTCCCTACAGGTAAACACTGAAGCTTTCTTT
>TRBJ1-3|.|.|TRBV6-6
CATRGGGSGNTIYF
TGTGCCACCAGAGGTGGGGGCTCTGGAAACACCATATATTTT
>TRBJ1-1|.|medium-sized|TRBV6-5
CAIFTGSGTEAFF
TGTGCCATCTTTACAGGGAGTGGCACTGAAGCTTTCTTT
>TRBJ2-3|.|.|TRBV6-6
CASSLVDTQYF
TGTGCCAGCAGCTTGGTAGATACGCAGTATTTT
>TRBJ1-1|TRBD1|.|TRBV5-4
CASRGGDRGWTEAFF
TGTGCCAGCAGGGGGGGAGACAGGGGTTGGACTGAAGCTTTCTTT
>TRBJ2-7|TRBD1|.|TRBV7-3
CASSLRPGQGFYEQYF
TGTGCCAGCAGCTTACGCCCGGGACAGGGGTTCTACGAGCAGTACTTC
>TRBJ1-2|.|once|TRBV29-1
CSVEGGGYTF
TGCAGCGTGGAGGGGGGCGGCTACACCTTC
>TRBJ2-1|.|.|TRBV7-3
CASSGGSAYNEQFF
TGTGCCAGCAGCGGGGGATCCGCCTACAATGAGCAGTTCTTC
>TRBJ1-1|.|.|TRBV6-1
CASSERTSNTEAFF
TGTGCCAGCAGTGAACGGACGTCGAACACTGAAGCTTTCTTT